The 10 T cell receptor beta chains reported below all come from one sample, sequenced in a study of regulatory T cells in long-lasting Graves disease. CDR3 regions were amplified by Arm-PCR using iRepertoire HTBI primers to build TCR beta libraries. TCRdb reanalysed the multiplex PCR reads using MiXCR and keeps one entry per CDR3 protein. The sample lists 350,000 to 500,000 distinct CDR3 sequences, roughly 17% occurring once. This sample's time point: newly diagnosed GD, antithyroid drugs for less than 3 months. The TCR library used RNA extracted from PBMCs. This sample was shared with a second study, whose subject was T cells in Graves' hyperthyroidism and ophthalmopathy.

The source was peripheral blood mononuclear cells (PBMCs), collected at new diagnosis, from a patient treated with antithyroid drugs. These receptors were taken from a young woman with Graves disease.

For this clonotype: Since a far larger clone is one base different, this is likely a read error. The V gene is TRBV20-1, the J gene TRBJ2-5, with 8 bases matching TRBD2. The J call may not be correct, given that the DNA end is closer to TRBJ2-7. Germline V gene lookup returns CDR1 DFQATT and CDR2 SNEGSKA (reference sequence). This CDR3 is 13 amino acids long. In nucleotides, the CDR3 is TGCGGTGCTAGAGGGGAGCGGGAGTACGAGCAGTACTTC. Encoded protein: CGARGEREYEQYF.

The chain carries TRBV27 and TRBJ2-2; D might be TRBD1 or TRBD2, each matching 5 bases. The V gene lost 3 bases and the J gene lost 6 bases, with 8 bases spanning the gap. Germline V gene sequence: CDR1 MNHEY, CDR2 SMNVEV (reference sequence). The CDR3 runs 13 residues. The CDR3 nucleotides are TGTGCCAGCAGTTTTGGGGGATCCGGGGAGCTGTTTTTT. This translates into CASSFGGSGELFF.

At least ten counts were recorded for this clonotype. The chain combines TRBV2 with TRBJ1-5; D remains unclear. The germline V and J ends were trimmed by 3 bases and 4 bases, with 10 bases remaining between them. Germline V gene data show CDR1 as SNHLY and CDR2 as FYNNEI. The CDR3 loop spans 14 amino acids. In DNA, the CDR3 is TGTGCCAGCAGTGATGGTGAGGCAAATCAGCCCCAGCATTTT. Translated: CASSDGEANQPQHF. The full variable domain, its missing parts supplied by reference TRBV2 and TRBJ1-5, is EPEVTQTPSHQVTQMGQEVILRCVPISNHLYFYWYRQILGQKVEFLVSFYNNEISEKSEIFDDQFSVERPDGSNFTLKIRSTKLEDSAMYFCASSDGEANQPQHFGDGTRLSIL.

This clonotype has ten or more counts. The chain recombines TRBV7-9 with TRBJ2-1, with 9 positions matching TRBD2. The J segment lost 4 bases and the V segment lost 2 bases, leaving 6 bases of the junction unmatched. Germline V gene sequence: CDR1 SEHNR, CDR2 FQNEAQ (reference sequence). The CDR3 has 16 amino acids. CDR3 in amino acids: CASSLTSGRSYNEQFF. The CDR3 DNA reads TGTGCCAGCAGCTTAACGAGCGGGAGGTCTTACAATGAGCAGTTCTTC.

This clonotype was seen more than once but under ten times. This CDR3 reads CASSALPPEQYF. DNA of the CDR3: TGCGCCAGCAGTGCACTACCCCCGGAGCAGTACTTC. The chain has TRBV10-2 and TRBJ2-7; D is uncertain. V was shortened by 4 bases and J by 7 bases, with 11 bases between the two germline ends. The CDR3 length is 12 residues. CDR1 WSHSY and CDR2 SAAADI come from the germline V gene.

CDR3 sequence: CASSLDSRENYEQYF. DNA of the CDR3: TGCGCCAGCAGCTTGGATTCGCGGGAGAACTACGAGCAGTACTTC. The chain uses TRBV5-1 and TRBJ2-7, with 7 bases fitting TRBD2. Germline CDR1 reads SGHRS; CDR2 reads YFSETQ. This CDR3 comprises 15 residues. V gave up 0 bases and J gave up 3 bases; unmatched junction bases: 6.

The chain has TRBV7-3 and TRBJ2-2, with TRBD2 identical over 10 bases. The CDR3 sequence is 16 residues long. Trimming removed 4 bases from V and 3 bases from J; junction bases left unmatched: 5. From germline, CDR1 is SGHTA and CDR2 FQGTGA. CDR3: CASSSTSGKYTGELFF. The CDR3 coding sequence is TGTGCCAGCAGCTCAACTAGCGGGAAGTACACCGGGGAGCTGTTTTTT.

This clonotype was observed a few times. J is TRBJ2-1 and V is TRBV24-1; D unclear. The CDR3 has 13 residues. V shed 5 bases and J shed 8 bases, with 12 bases lying between them. CDR1 KGHDR and CDR2 SFDVKD come from the germline V gene. The CDR3 DNA sequence: TGTGCCACCAGTGGGCTAGTTCTTGATGAGCAGTTCTTC. It encodes CATSGLVLDEQFF.

Ten or more counts support this clonotype. The CDR3 protein is CASSYRQTMNTEAFF. DNA of the CDR3: TGTGCCAGCAGCTATCGACAGACAATGAACACTGAAGCTTTCTTT. The chain joins TRBV7-2 to TRBJ1-1, with D possibly being TRBD1 (5 bases). V was pared by 4 bases and J by 0 bases, with 12 bases between. The V gene's germline CDR1 is SGHTA and CDR2 FQGNSA. The CDR3 extends over 15 amino acids. Full variable domain (rest looked up from reference TRBV7-2 and TRBJ1-1): GAGVSQSPSNKVTEKGKDVELRCDPISGHTALYWYRQSLGQGLEFLIYFQGNSAPDKSGLPSDRFSAERTGGSVSTLTIQRTQQEDSAVYLCASSYRQTMNTEAFFGQGTRLTVV.

The gene calls are TRBV7-2 and TRBJ2-5; D may be TRBD1 (6 bases). The CDR3 runs to 15 residues. The V and J ends lost 5 bases and 6 bases respectively, with 19 bases between them. The germline gives CDR1 SGHTA, CDR2 FQGNSA. The CDR3 DNA is TGTGCCAGCAGCCTCTATCGGACAGAGGGCCAGACCCAGTACTTC. This sequence encodes CASSLYRTEGQTQYF.